This T cell receptor (beta chain) is from a study of patients and donors after allogeneic stem cell transplantation. Via MiXCR, TCRdb re-called the RT-PCR reads, giving one row per CDR3 protein. The sample consists of 45,000 to 65,000 distinct CDR3 sequences, about 14% of them appearing once. Germline V gene sequence: CDR1 GTSNPN, CDR2 SVGIG (reference sequence). The CDR3 runs 12 residues. Trimming at V came to 5 bases and at J to 0 bases, leaving 1 base not matched to a gene. The source material was blood, either unsorted or a sorted T cell fraction (not recorded which). The chain joins TRBV30 to TRBJ2-7; 7 nucleotides line up with TRBD1. The sequence derives from a human donor who was either an allogeneic HSCT recipient or a stem cell or donor lymphocyte infusion donor (not recorded which). It is not recorded whose cells these are; they may come from a transplant donor. This CDR3 is CAWGTVSYEQYF. The DNA of the CDR3 is TGTGCCTGGGGGACAGTCTCCTACGAGCAGTACTTC.